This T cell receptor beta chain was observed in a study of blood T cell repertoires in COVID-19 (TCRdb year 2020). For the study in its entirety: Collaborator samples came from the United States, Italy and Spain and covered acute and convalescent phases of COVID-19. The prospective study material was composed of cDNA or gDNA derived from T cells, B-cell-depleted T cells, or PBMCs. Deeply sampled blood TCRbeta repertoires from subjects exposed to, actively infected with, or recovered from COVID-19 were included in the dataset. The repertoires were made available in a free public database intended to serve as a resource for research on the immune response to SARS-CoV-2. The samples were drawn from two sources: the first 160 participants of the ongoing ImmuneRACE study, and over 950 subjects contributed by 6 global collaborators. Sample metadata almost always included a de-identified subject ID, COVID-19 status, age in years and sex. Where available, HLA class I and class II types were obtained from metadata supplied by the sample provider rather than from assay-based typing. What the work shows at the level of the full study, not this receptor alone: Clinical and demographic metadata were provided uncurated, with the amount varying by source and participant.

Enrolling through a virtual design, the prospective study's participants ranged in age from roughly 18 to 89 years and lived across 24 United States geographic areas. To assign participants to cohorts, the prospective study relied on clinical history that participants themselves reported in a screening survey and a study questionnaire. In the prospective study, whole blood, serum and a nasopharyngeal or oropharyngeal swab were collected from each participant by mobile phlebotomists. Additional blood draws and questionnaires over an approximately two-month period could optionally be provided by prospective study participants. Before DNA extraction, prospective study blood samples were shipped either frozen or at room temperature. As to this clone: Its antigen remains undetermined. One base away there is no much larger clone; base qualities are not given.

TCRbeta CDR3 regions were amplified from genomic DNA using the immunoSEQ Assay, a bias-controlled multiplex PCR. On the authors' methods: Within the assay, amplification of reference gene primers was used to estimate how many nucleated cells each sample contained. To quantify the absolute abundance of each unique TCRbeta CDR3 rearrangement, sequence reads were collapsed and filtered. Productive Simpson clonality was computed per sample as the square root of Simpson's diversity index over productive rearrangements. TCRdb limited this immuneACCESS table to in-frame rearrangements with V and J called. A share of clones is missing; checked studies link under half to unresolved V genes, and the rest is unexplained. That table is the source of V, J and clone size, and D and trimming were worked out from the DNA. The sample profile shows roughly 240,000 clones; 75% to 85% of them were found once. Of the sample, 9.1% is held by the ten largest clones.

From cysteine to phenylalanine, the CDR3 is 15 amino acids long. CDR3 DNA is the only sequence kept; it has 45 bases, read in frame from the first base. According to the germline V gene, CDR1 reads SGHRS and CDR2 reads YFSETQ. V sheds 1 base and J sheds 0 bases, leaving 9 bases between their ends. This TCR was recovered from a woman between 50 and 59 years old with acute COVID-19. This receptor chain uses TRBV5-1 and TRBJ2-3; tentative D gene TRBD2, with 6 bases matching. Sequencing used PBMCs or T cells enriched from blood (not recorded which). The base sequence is TGCGCCAGCAGCTTGATGGGGGGTAGCACAGATACGCAGTATTTT. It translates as CASSLMGGSTDTQYF.